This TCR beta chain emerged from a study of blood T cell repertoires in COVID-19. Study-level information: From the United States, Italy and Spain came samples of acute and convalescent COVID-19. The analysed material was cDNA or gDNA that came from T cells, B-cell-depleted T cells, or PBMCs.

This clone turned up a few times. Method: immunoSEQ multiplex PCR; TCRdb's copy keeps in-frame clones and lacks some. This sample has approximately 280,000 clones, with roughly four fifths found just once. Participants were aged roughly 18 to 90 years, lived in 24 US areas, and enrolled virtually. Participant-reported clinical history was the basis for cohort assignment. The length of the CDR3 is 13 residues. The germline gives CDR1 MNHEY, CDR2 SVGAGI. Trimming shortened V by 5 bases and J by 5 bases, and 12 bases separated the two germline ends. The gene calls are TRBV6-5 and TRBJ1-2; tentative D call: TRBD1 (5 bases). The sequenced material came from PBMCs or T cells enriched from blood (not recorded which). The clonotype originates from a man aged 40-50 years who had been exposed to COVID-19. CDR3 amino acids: CASSRTIIYGYTF. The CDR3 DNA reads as TGTGCCAGCAGTAGGACAATCATATATGGCTACACCTTC.